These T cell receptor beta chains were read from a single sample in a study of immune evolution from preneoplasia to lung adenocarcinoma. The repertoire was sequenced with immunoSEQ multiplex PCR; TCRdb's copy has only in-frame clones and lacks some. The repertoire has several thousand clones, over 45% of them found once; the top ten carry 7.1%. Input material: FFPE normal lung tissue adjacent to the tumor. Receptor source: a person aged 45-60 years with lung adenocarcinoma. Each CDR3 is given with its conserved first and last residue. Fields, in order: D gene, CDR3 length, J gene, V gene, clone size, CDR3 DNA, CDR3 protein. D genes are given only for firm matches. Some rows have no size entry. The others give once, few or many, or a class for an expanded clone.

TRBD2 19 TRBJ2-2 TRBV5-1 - TGCGCCAGCAGCTTGAGGACTAGCGGGGGGGCCCTTAACACCGGGGAGCTGTTTTTT CASSLRTSGGALNTGELFF
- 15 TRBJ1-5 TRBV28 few TGTGCCAGCAGATCCACAGGGCCGAGCAATCAGCCCCAGCATTTT CASRSTGPSNQPQHF
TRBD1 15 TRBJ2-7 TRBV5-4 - TGTGCCAGCAGTTCCGGGACAGGGTATCCTTACGAGCAGTACTTC CASSSGTGYPYEQYF
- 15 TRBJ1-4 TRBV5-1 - TGCGCCAGCAGCCCGGAAAGCTCAGGGGATAAAAAACTGTTTTTT CASSPESSGDKKLFF
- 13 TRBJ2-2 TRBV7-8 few TGTGCCAGCAGCTTACACGGGTTGGGGGAGCTGTTTTTT CASSLHGLGELFF
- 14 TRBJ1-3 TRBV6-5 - TGTGCCAGCAGTCAGCAGGTTGCAGGAAACACCATATATTTT CASSQQVAGNTIYF
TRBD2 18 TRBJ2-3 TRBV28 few TGTGCCAGCAGTTCCCTGGGGGGAGCGGGGGCTAGCACAGATACGCAGTATTTT CASSSLGGAGASTDTQYF
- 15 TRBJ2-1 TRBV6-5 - TGTGCCAGCAGCAGGGACTTACAGTCCTACAATGAGCAGTTCTTC CASSRDLQSYNEQFF
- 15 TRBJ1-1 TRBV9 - TGTGCCAGCAGCCCGGGGACCTACATGAACACTGAAGCTTTCTTT CASSPGTYMNTEAFF
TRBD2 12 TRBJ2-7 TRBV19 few TGTGCCACCCTGGGGAGGGTTGGCGAGCAGTACTTC CATLGRVGEQYF
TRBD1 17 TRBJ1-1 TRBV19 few TGTGCCAGTAGAACCCGGGACAGGGGGCAGGTGAACACTGAAGCTTTCTTT CASRTRDRGQVNTEAFF
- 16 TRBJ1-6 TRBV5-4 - TGTGCCAGCAGCTTGGTGTCCCGGCTAAAAGGCTCACCCCTCCACTTT CASSLVSRLKGSPLHF
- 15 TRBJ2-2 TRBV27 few TGTGCCAGCAGTTTTACCGGGACGAACACCGGGGAGCTGTTTTTT CASSFTGTNTGELFF
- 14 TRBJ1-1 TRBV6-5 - TGTGCCAGCACCGAGACCCCGGGGGTTACTGAAGCTTTCTTT CASTETPGVTEAFF
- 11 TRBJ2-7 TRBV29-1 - TGCAGCGTTGGGTCTGGGGGCGAGCAGTACTTC CSVGSGGEQYF
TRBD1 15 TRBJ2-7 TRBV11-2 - TGTGCCAGCAGCCTACAGGGGGCGTACATAGGCGAGCAGTACTTC CASSLQGAYIGEQYF
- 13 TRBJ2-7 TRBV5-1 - TGCGCCAGCAGAGTAGGGGAAAACTACGAGCAGTACTTC CASRVGENYEQYF
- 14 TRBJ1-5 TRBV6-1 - TGTGCCAGCAGTGAAGCTACAACCGATCAGCCCCAGCATTTT CASSEATTDQPQHF
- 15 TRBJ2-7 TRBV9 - TGTGCCAGCAGCGTAGCTGGGGGGGCTGTCTACGAGCAGTACTTC CASSVAGGAVYEQYF
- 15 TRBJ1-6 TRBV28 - TGTGCCAGCAAAACAGGGAGCTCCTATAATTCACCCCTCCACTTT CASKTGSSYNSPLHF
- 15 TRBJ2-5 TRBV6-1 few TGTGCCAGCAGTGAACGGGGACGGTTCCGGGAGACCCAGTACTTC CASSERGRFRETQYF
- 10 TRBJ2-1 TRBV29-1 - TGCAGCGTCGTACACGGTGAGCAGTTCTTC CSVVHGEQFF
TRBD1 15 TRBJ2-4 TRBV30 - TGTGCCTGGAGTGGGGGGCTCACAGGGGGGAACATTCAGTACTTC CAWSGGLTGGNIQYF
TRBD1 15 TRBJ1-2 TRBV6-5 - TGTGCCAGCAGTTACACGACAGGGACCAACTATGGCTACACCTTC CASSYTTGTNYGYTF